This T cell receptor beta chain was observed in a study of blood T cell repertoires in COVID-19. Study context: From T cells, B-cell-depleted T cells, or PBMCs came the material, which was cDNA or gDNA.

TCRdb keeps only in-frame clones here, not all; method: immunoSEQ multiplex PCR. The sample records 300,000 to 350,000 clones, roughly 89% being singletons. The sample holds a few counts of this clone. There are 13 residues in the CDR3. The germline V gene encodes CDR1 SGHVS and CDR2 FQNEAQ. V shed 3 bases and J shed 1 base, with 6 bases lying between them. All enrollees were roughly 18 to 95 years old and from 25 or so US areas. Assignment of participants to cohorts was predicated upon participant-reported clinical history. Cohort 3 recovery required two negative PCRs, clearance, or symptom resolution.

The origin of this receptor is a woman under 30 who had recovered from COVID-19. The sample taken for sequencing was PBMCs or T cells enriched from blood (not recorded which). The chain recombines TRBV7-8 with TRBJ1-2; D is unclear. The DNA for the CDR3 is TGTGCCAGCAGCTTCCCAGATAACTATGGCTACACCTTC. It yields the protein CASSFPDNYGYTF.